A single sample is the source of the 24 T cell receptor beta chains below, sequenced in a study of spatial heterogeneity in lung cancer (dated by TCRdb to 2018 to 2020). What this sample's time point label stands for: blood at routine non-recurrence follow-up after resection. Library construction relied on 5' RACE. The data were produced on a NextSeq 500. Using fastp at Q25 and MiXCR, TCRdb reprocessed the public reads and kept productive beta chains. Duplicate CDR3 protein sequences are folded into a single record with the most common DNA and genes. The sample table shows 72,000 or so distinct CDR3 sequences, and about 9.5% are seen once. The ten biggest clones cover 1.5% to 2% of the sample. The sequences come from PBMCs, collected at follow-up. These TCRs come from a female donor with early-stage non-small cell lung cancer.

This clonotype appeared many times. The chain employs TRBV11-1 and TRBJ2-1; D remains ambiguous. CDR1 and CDR2 from the germline V gene are SGHAT and FQDESV (reference sequence). The CDR3 covers 15 residues. V lost 3 bases and J 1 base, leaving 10 bases between the germline ends. The CDR3, as DNA: TGTGCCAGCAGCTTGACGACTGGTTCCTACAATGAGCAGTTCTTC. Its protein is CASSLTTGSYNEQFF.

This chain uses TRBV3-1 with TRBJ2-3; possible D gene TRBD2, 6 bases. Trimming left V 1 base short and J 2 bases short, with 10 bases between. Germline assignment: CDR1 LGHDT and CDR2 YNNKEL (reference sequence). The CDR3 totals 15 residues. CDR3: CASSQAGTFTDTQYF. CDR3 nucleotide sequence: TGTGCCAGCAGCCAAGCCGGGACTTTCACAGATACGCAGTATTTT.

At least ten counts were recorded for this clonotype. This chain uses TRBV7-9 with TRBJ1-3, with D maybe TRBD1 (6 bases). Trimming stripped 5 bases from V and 0 bases from J, with 8 bases between. CDR3 length: 14 amino acids. CDR1 and CDR2 (germline): SEHNR, FQNEAQ (reference sequence). CDR3 loop: CASSQGPSGNTIYF. The CDR3 DNA is TGTGCCAGCAGCCAGGGGCCCTCTGGAAACACCATATATTTT.

Ten or more counts support this clonotype. The V gene is TRBV28, the J gene TRBJ2-3; no clear D gene. V lost 6 bases to trimming and J lost 5 bases, with 6 bases between them. The length of the CDR3 is 11 residues. CDR1 is MDHEN and CDR2 is SYDVKM in the germline V gene. The CDR3 loop reads CASSHQDTQYF. The DNA for the CDR3 is TGTGCCAGCAGCCACCAAGATACGCAGTATTTT. The variable domain in full, completed from reference TRBV28 and TRBJ2-3, reads DVKVTQSSRYLVKRTGEKVFLECVQDMDHENMFWYRQDPGLGLRLIYFSYDVKMKEKGDIPEGYSVSREKKERFSLILESASTNQTSMYLCASSHQDTQYFGPGTRLTVL.

In this sample, this clonotype turned up many times. The chain has TRBV7-8 and TRBJ2-7; TRBD1 matches at 7 bases. Per the germline V gene, CDR1 is SGHVS and CDR2 is FQNEAQ. The V segment lost 5 bases and the J segment 6 bases; nucleotides outside the gene matches: 7. The CDR3 contains 13 residues. The CDR3 sequence is CASSRQGAGEQYF. In DNA, the CDR3 is TGTGCCAGCAGCCGACAGGGAGCTGGCGAGCAGTACTTC.

This clonotype has ten or more counts. J is TRBJ2-2 and V is TRBV2; D gene ambiguous. The ends were cut back, 6 bases at V and 6 bases at J, with 14 bases in the middle. This CDR3 contains 14 residues. Looked up from germline, CDR1 is SNHLY and CDR2 is FYNNEI. The CDR3 here is CASRPLVVAGELFF. CDR3 sequence (DNA): TGTGCCAGCAGACCCCTGGTAGTTGCCGGGGAGCTGTTTTTT.

This clonotype has ten or more counts. This chain connects TRBV15 to TRBJ2-2; D could derive from TRBD1 or TRBD2 (5 bases each). Germline V lookup: CDR1 LNHNV, CDR2 YYDKDF (reference sequence). The CDR3 has 18 amino acids. V lost 1 base, J lost 4 bases, and 19 bases lay in between. CDR3 in amino acids: CATSRVSTGQISTGELFF. CDR3 bases: TGTGCCACCAGCAGAGTCTCCACGGGGCAGATATCCACCGGGGAGCTGTTTTTT. Variable domain in full (rest from reference TRBV15 and TRBJ2-2): DAMVIQNPRYQVTQFGKPVTLSCSQTLNHNVMYWYQQKSSQAPKLLFHYYDKDFNNEADTPDNFQSRRPNTSFCFLDIRSPGLGDTAMYLCATSRVSTGQISTGELFFGEGSRLTVL.

This clonotype was recorded many times. The chain recombines TRBV5-1 with TRBJ2-6; no definite D call. Germline CDR1 is SGHRS and CDR2 is YFSETQ. V shed 5 bases and J shed 4 bases, with 10 bases lying between them. The CDR3 runs to 14 residues. This CDR3 reads CASSPLYGANVLTF. As DNA, the CDR3 is TGCGCCAGCAGTCCCCTCTACGGGGCCAACGTCCTGACTTTC.

The sample holds many counts of this clonotype. This chain joins TRBV12-3 or TRBV12-4 and TRBJ2-7; TRBD2 might be the D (5 bases). Trimming removed 2 bases at V and 4 bases at J, with 15 bases between. This CDR3 has 15 amino acids. The CDR3 nucleotides read TGTGCCAGCAGTTTAAATCCCGGGGTTGGGTACGAGCAGTACTTC. This gives the protein CASSLNPGVGYEQYF.

DNA of the CDR3: TGTGCCAGCTCCCGTACTCAGGGGGAGGACACCGGGGAGCTGTTTTTT. Translating gives CASSRTQGEDTGELFF. This chain uses TRBV7-9 with TRBJ2-2; maybe TRBD1 (7 bases). V lost 8 bases, J lost 3 bases, and 19 bases lay in between. CDR1 SEHNR and CDR2 FQNEAQ come from the germline V gene (reference sequence). This CDR3 has 16 amino acids.

A few counts support this clonotype. V is TRBV28 and J is TRBJ2-7; 8 bases map to TRBD1. The CDR3 has 14 amino acids. V lost 7 bases, J lost 3 bases, and 8 bases stayed unmatched. Germline values: CDR1 MDHEN, CDR2 SYDVKM. The CDR3 nucleotides are TGTGCCAGCAAAATCGGGACAGGAAACTACGAGCAGTACTTC. Its translation: CASKIGTGNYEQYF.

The V gene is TRBV20-1, the J gene TRBJ1-2, with D perhaps TRBD1 (6 bases). This CDR3 region has 14 residues. Germline V gives CDR1 DFQATT, CDR2 SNEGSKA (reference sequence). With 5 bases removed from V and 2 bases from J, the gap between germline ends came to 15 bases. The DNA for the CDR3 is TGCAGTGCTCGCGGCGGGCAGGGGAACTATGGCTACACCTTC. It is translated as CSARGGQGNYGYTF.

This clonotype was observed many times. This rearrangement joins TRBV14 to TRBJ1-6, with D possibly being TRBD1 (5 bases). The CDR3 consists of 16 residues. Looked up from germline, CDR1 is SGHDN and CDR2 is FVKESK. V shed 4 bases and J shed 7 bases, with 17 bases lying between them. The CDR3 protein is CASSPWDSARNSPLHF. CDR3 DNA: TGTGCCAGCAGCCCTTGGGACTCGGCGAGGAATTCACCCCTCCACTTT.

This clonotype occurred many times. V and J are TRBV7-2 and TRBJ1-1, with D unclear. Trimming took 2 bases from V and 1 from J, leaving 8 bases between them. This CDR3 comprises 14 residues. Germline CDR1 SGHTA, CDR2 FQGNSA. The CDR3 is CASSLMVANTEAFF. The DNA for the CDR3 is TGTGCCAGCAGCTTAATGGTCGCGAACACTGAAGCTTTCTTT.

This clonotype was counted many times. The chain has TRBV2 and TRBJ2-1; D perhaps matches TRBD1 (6 bases). CDR3 length equals 15 residues. CDR1 and CDR2 (germline): SNHLY, FYNNEI. Trimming removed 1 base from V and 10 bases from J, with 17 bases in between. The CDR3 coding sequence is TGTGCCAGCAGTGAAGAGCTTGGGTGGCAGGGGGAGCAGTTCTTC. Translated, it gives CASSEELGWQGEQFF.

This clonotype was recorded at least ten times. The chain is built from TRBV7-2 and TRBJ1-4; 9 positions agree with TRBD1. Losses at the gene ends were 5 bases for V and 8 bases for J; bases not matched to a gene: 6. This CDR3 has 14 amino acids. Per germline, CDR1 SGHTA and CDR2 FQGNSA. The CDR3, as DNA: TGTGCCAGCAGCATAGGACAGGGGAGGGAAAAACTGTTTTTT. It encodes CASSIGQGREKLFF.

This clonotype was detected ten times or more. The chain combines TRBV6-1 with TRBJ2-3; D not resolved. The CDR3 has 15 residues. Germline CDR1 is MNHNS and CDR2 is SASEGT. The V end lost 2 bases, the J end lost 1 base, and 10 bases lay between the germline ends. The CDR3 region has the DNA TGTGCCAGCAGTGAATCAGGACGGGGCACAGATACGCAGTATTTT. Protein: CASSESGRGTDTQYF.

This clonotype showed up many times. The V and J genes are TRBV7-9 and TRBJ1-1, with 8 bases matching TRBD1. This CDR3 comprises 14 residues. Germline values: CDR1 SEHNR, CDR2 FQNEAQ (reference sequence). J was trimmed by 7 bases and V by 3 bases; bases with no gene match: 7. DNA for the CDR3: TGTGCCAGCAGCTTGAGGACAGGGAAGGATGAAGCTTTCTTT. It is translated as CASSLRTGKDEAFF.

This clonotype was picked up many times. The rearrangement joins TRBV12-5 to TRBJ1-6, with D uncertain. Germline CDR1 is LGHNT and CDR2 is FRNRAP. CDR3 size: 13 residues. V was trimmed by 1 base and J by 7 bases, leaving 5 bases between them. In DNA form, the CDR3 reads TGTGCTAGTGGTTTGGATGAAAATTCACCCCTCCACTTT. Its translation is CASGLDENSPLHF.

This chain links TRBV12-3 or TRBV12-4 with TRBJ2-7; TRBD2 is a possible D gene (5 bases). This CDR3 is built from 12 residues. V was shortened by 6 bases and J by 6 bases, with 12 bases between the two germline ends. CDR3: CASRDSSSEQYF. The CDR3 DNA is TGTGCCAGCAGGGACTCCTCTAGCGAGCAGTACTTC.

This clonotype was seen a few times. The chain has TRBV7-9 and TRBJ2-2; D call uncertain. The V gene's germline CDR1 is SEHNR and CDR2 FQNEAQ (reference sequence). Deletions cut 1 base from V and 6 bases from J, with 3 bases between. The length of the CDR3 is 12 residues. The CDR3 nucleotides read TGTGCCAGCAGCTTAGACGCCGGGGAGCTGTTTTTT. It codes for CASSLDAGELFF.

This clonotype was detected a few times. The rearrangement links TRBV29-1 to TRBJ2-2; possibly TRBD2 for D (5 bases). Germline V lookup: CDR1 SQVTM, CDR2 ANQGSEA. Trimming left V 5 bases short and J 4 bases short, with 8 bases between. This CDR3 has 12 amino acids. The CDR3 DNA reads TGCAGCGTTCTTGGGAGCACCGGGGAGCTGTTTTTT. This encodes CSVLGSTGELFF.

This clonotype was observed a few times. The chain uses TRBV12-3 or TRBV12-4 and TRBJ1-3; tentatively, D is TRBD1 (5 bases). The V end was cut by 3 bases, the J end by 0 bases, with 6 bases between. CDR3 length: 14 amino acids. CDR3 in amino acids: CASSLGVSGNTIYF. Here the CDR3 DNA reads TGTGCCAGCAGTTTGGGGGTCTCTGGAAACACCATATATTTT.

This clonotype was seen repeatedly, ten times or more. The chain links TRBV28 to TRBJ1-5; D is ambiguous. CDR1 and CDR2 (germline): MDHEN, SYDVKM. V dropped 7 bases and J dropped 10 bases, with 11 bases sitting between them. CDR3 length: 11 amino acids. For the CDR3, the DNA is TGTGCCAGCAATTTCGACGGTCCCCAGCATTTT. Amino acid sequence: CASNFDGPQHF.